The TCR beta chain described here comes from a study of siplizumab effects on memory and regulatory T cells. General study findings and limits: No assignable naive or memory phenotype existed for roughly 80-95% of proliferating CD4+ or CD8+ clones. Siplizumab significantly brought down the alloreactive sequences that trace back to unstimulated CD4+ memory cells. Unstimulated subsets captured only a minor fraction of alloreactive clones.

With regard to this clone: Antigen specificity is unknown.

Each sample had approximately 10^5 TCR templates assayed. Sequencing used immunoSEQ multiplex PCR; TCRdb keeps in-frame clones, though not all of them. The sample carries approximately 92,000 clones, around 94% recorded once. The V segment lost 2 bases and the J segment 0 bases; nucleotides outside the gene matches: 7. Looked up from germline, CDR1 is SGHVS and CDR2 is FQNEAQ. The CDR3 is 18 residues long. The genes are TRBV7-8 and TRBJ2-3, with 11 bases that match TRBD2. Sequenced sample: non-Treg CD4+ T cells sorted from blood. The sequence came from a human donor in good health. CDR3: CASSLTSGRYLSTDTQYF. The CDR3 nucleotides are TGTGCCAGCAGCTTAACTAGCGGGAGATACCTTAGCACAGATACGCAGTATTTT.